Described below is a single T cell receptor beta chain sequence and its context. TCRdb's table, derived via immunoSEQ multiplex PCR, lists solely in-frame clones and lacks some. The sample lists roughly 57,000 clones; 65% to 85% were seen once. The sample comes from a study of blood T cell repertoires in COVID-19. Material for sequencing was peripheral blood. The receptor comes from a man aged 55 to 69 with acute or convalescent COVID-19.

The CDR3 sequence is CASSRTSANEQYF. Here the CDR3 DNA reads TGTGCCAGCAGTCGGACTTCCGCTAACGAGCAGTACTTC. V and J are TRBV6-6 and TRBJ2-7; D might be TRBD2 (5 bases). This CDR3 is 13 amino acids long. The V end lost 5 bases, the J end lost 5 bases, and 13 bases lay between the germline ends. CDR1 is MNHNY, CDR2 SVGAGI, per germline (reference sequence).